The T cell receptor beta chain under discussion was sequenced for a study of T-cell memory formation after mild COVID-19. TCRdb re-called the 5' RACE reads with MiXCR, one entry per CDR3 protein. The table records about 210,000 distinct CDR3 sequences, roughly a tenth of them present only once. The CDR3 is 14 amino acids. The germline V gene encodes CDR1 SGHRS and CDR2 YFSETQ. Trimming stripped 6 bases from V and 1 base from J, with 11 bases between. The sample consisted of PBMCs or a T cell subset sorted from them (not recorded which). The chain is built from TRBV5-1 and TRBJ1-5; D might be TRBD1 (5 bases). This receptor was taken from a man aged 18-30 years who had mild COVID-19 (a few samples of this study predate the infection). Cell type and time point are not known. The CDR3 region has the DNA TGCGCCAGCAAGCGGGGGGAGAGCAATCAGCCCCAGCATTTT. This gives the protein CASKRGESNQPQHF.